The next 28 T cell receptor beta chains were all read from a single sample in a study of cytomegalovirus exposure and HLA in healthy donors. Assay used: immunoSEQ multiplex PCR; TCRdb lists only in-frame clones, some missing. There are roughly 300,000 clones in the sample; 80% to 90% occur only once, and 0.75% to 0.85% lies in the top ten. The sample comprised PBMCs. These receptors came from a woman between 18 and 30 years old in good health and CMV-seronegative.

This clone has more than one count but fewer than ten. The chain couples TRBV14 to TRBJ1-3, with D possibly TRBD1 on 6 matching bases. CDR3 length equals 16 residues. Looked up from germline, CDR1 is SGHDN and CDR2 is FVKESK. V was trimmed by 1 base and J by 7 bases, leaving 17 bases between them. CDR3 sequence: CASSQGYRELWNTIYF. CDR3 sequence (DNA): TGTGCCAGCAGCCAAGGCTACAGGGAACTTTGGAACACCATATATTTT. Combining the CDR3 with reference TRBV14 and TRBJ1-3 gives the whole variable domain EAGVTQFPSHSVIEKGQTVTLRCDPISGHDNLYWYRRVMGKEIKFLLHFVKESKQDESGMPNNRFLAERTGGTYSTLKVQPAELEDSGVYFCASSQGYRELWNTIYFGEGSWLTVV.

CDR3 nucleotides: TGTGCCAGCAGCTTGGATCCCGCAGGGGGAATAGAGACCCAGTACTTC. Translating gives CASSLDPAGGIETQYF. The chain links TRBV5-4 to TRBJ2-5; TRBD1 agrees at 7 bases. Germline V lookup: CDR1 SGHNT, CDR2 YYREEE (reference sequence). CDR3 length: 16 amino acids. Unmatched junction bases numbered 9, after V lost 0 bases and J lost 4 bases. Drawing the rest from reference TRBV5-4 and TRBJ2-5, the complete variable domain is ETGVTQSPTHLIKTRGQQVTLRCSSQSGHNTVSWYQQALGQGPQFIFQYYREEENGRGNFPPRFSGLQFPNYSSELNVNALELDDSALYLCASSLDPAGGIETQYFGPGTRLLVL.

CDR3 region: CSVRGARVGSNEKLFF. In DNA form, the CDR3 reads TGCAGCGTTAGGGGCGCGAGAGTAGGGTCTAATGAAAAACTGTTTTTT. The chain has TRBV29-1 and TRBJ1-4; D might be TRBD1 (5 bases). The V end was cut by 5 bases, the J end by 3 bases, with 19 bases between. CDR3 size: 16 residues. Germline CDR1 SQVTM, CDR2 ANQGSEA.

V gene TRBV4-3 combines with J gene TRBJ1-5; D call uncertain. The germline V and J ends were trimmed by 0 bases and 2 bases, with 8 bases remaining between them. CDR1 and CDR2 (germline): LGHNA, YSLEER. The CDR3 spans 15 residues. The CDR3 coding sequence is TGCGCCAGCAGCCAAGATTTCACAGGCAATCAGCCCCAGCATTTT. Protein sequence: CASSQDFTGNQPQHF.

V is TRBV9 and J is TRBJ1-3; D remains ambiguous. Germline V gene sequence: CDR1 SGDLS, CDR2 YYNGEE. The CDR3 length is 15 residues. Between the trimmed V and J ends, which lost 4 bases and 0 bases, there was a span of 11 bases. CDR3 DNA: TGTGCCAGCAGCTCGAGGGCTTTCTCTGGAAACACCATATATTTT. This gives the protein CASSSRAFSGNTIYF.

This chain connects TRBV2 to TRBJ1-2; D call uncertain. The CDR3 covers 15 residues. Trimming pared 0 bases from V and 4 bases from J, leaving 12 bases between. CDR1 is SNHLY, CDR2 FYNNEI, per germline. The CDR3 bases are TGTGCCAGCAGTGAAGCGGGAGGGATACCCTATGGCTACACCTTC. As protein: CASSEAGGIPYGYTF.

This clone was detected a few times. V gene TRBV25-1 combines with J gene TRBJ1-2, with D perhaps matching TRBD1 (5 bases). The germline V gene encodes CDR1 MGHDK and CDR2 SYGVNS. CDR3 size: 13 residues. With 5 bases removed from V and 6 bases from J, the gap between germline ends came to 13 bases. CDR3 region: CASSQTGGDGYTF. The DNA for the CDR3 is TGTGCCAGCAGTCAGACTGGAGGGGATGGCTACACCTTC.

The chain combines TRBV4-1 with TRBJ1-5, with 9 bases fitting TRBD1. Germline V gives CDR1 MGHRA, CDR2 YSYEKL. The CDR3 is 19 residues long. Unmatched junction bases numbered 14, after V lost 2 bases and J lost 3 bases. CDR3 loop: CASSQLVDLRQGVNQPQHF. CDR3 bases: TGCGCCAGCAGCCAACTTGTGGACCTCCGACAGGGGGTCAATCAGCCCCAGCATTTT.

V gene TRBV25-1 combines with J gene TRBJ2-5; TRBD1 matches 7 bases. V lost 6 bases to trimming and J lost 1 base; unmatched junction nucleotides: 2. The CDR3 consists of 13 residues. The V gene's germline CDR1 is MGHDK and CDR2 SYGVNS. Here the CDR3 reads CASRRQGQETQYF. The CDR3 region has the DNA TGTGCCAGCAGAAGACAGGGCCAAGAGACCCAGTACTTC. Full variable domain (remainder filled in from reference TRBV25-1 and TRBJ2-5): EADIYQTPRYLVIGTGKKITLECSQTMGHDKMYWYQQDPGMELHLIHYSYGVNSTEKGDLSSESTVSRIRTEHFPLTLESARPSHTSQYLCASRRQGQETQYFGPGTRLLVL.

This chain's CDR3 is CASSLGGGRGHTEAFF. The DNA of the CDR3 is TGTGCCAGCAGCTTAGGGGGTGGCAGGGGCCACACTGAAGCTTTCTTT. The chain recombines TRBV7-9 with TRBJ1-1; D is perhaps TRBD1 (6 bases). Germline lookup yields CDR1 SEHNR and CDR2 FQNEAQ (reference sequence). There are 16 residues in the CDR3. Trimming took 1 base from V and 3 from J, leaving 15 bases between them.

The chain links TRBV25-1 to TRBJ2-1, with 7 bases fitting TRBD2. The ends lost 0 bases at V and 12 bases at J; junction bases unmatched: 2. The CDR3 loop spans 12 amino acids. The germline CDR1 and CDR2 sequences are MGHDK and SYGVNS. CDR3 nucleotides: TGTGCCAGCAGTGAATATAGCGGGCCGCAGTTCTTC. Its protein product is CASSEYSGPQFF.

This clone was observed a few times. The V gene is TRBV6-5, the J gene TRBJ1-5; D may be TRBD1 (5 bases). V shed 6 bases and J shed 3 bases, with 6 bases lying between them. The CDR3 is 12 residues long. Germline CDR1 is MNHEY and CDR2 is SVGAGI. In nucleotides, the CDR3 is TGTGCCAGCAGAGGGGTCAATCAGCCCCAGCATTTT. Protein product: CASRGVNQPQHF.

The rearrangement uses TRBV5-1 and TRBJ1-1; TRBD1 matches 12 bases. CDR3 length equals 16 residues. The V gene end was trimmed by 4 bases and the J gene end by 1 base; junction bases not matched to a gene: 5. CDR1 is SGHRS and CDR2 is YFSETQ in the germline V gene. The CDR3 sequence is CASSPGQGAANTEAFF. CDR3 bases: TGCGCCAGCAGCCCGGGACAGGGGGCGGCGAACACTGAAGCTTTCTTT.

The rearrangement joins TRBV7-2 to TRBJ2-1, with a possible D match to TRBD1 (6 bases). Trimming took 6 bases from V and 14 from J, leaving 14 bases between them. The germline CDR1 and CDR2 sequences are SGHTA and FQGNSA. The CDR3 has 11 amino acids. The DNA of the CDR3 is TGTGCCAGCAGGTCAGGGGCTGGGAAGTTCTTC. This sequence encodes CASRSGAGKFF.

V is TRBV9 and J is TRBJ1-2; D remains ambiguous. Per germline, CDR1 SGDLS and CDR2 YYNGEE. Between the trimmed V and J ends, which lost 4 bases and 2 bases, there was a span of 9 bases. CDR3 length equals 13 residues. The CDR3, as DNA: TGTGCCAGCAGCAATGGGAGCAACTATGGCTACACCTTC. It specifies CASSNGSNYGYTF. Full variable domain (rest looked up from reference TRBV9 and TRBJ1-2): DSGVTQTPKHLITATGQRVTLRCSPRSGDLSVYWYQQSLDQGLQFLIQYYNGEERAKGNILERFSAQQFPDLHSELNLSSLELGDSALYFCASSNGSNYGYTFGSGTRLTVV.

The chain recombines TRBV18 with TRBJ2-7; 8 bases line up with TRBD2. The length of the CDR3 is 16 residues. CDR1 is KGHSH and CDR2 is LQKENI in the germline V gene. With 0 bases clipped from V and 3 bases from J, the junction kept 7 bases outside the gene matches. The CDR3 is CASSPPSGGASYEQYF. The CDR3 DNA follows: TGTGCCAGCTCACCACCAAGCGGGGGAGCAAGCTACGAGCAGTACTTC.

The V and J genes are TRBV4-2 and TRBJ2-1; D unresolved. The germline CDR1 and CDR2 sequences are LGHNA and YNFKEQ. The CDR3 runs 14 residues. The V end was cut by 1 base, the J end by 5 bases, with 9 bases between. This CDR3 reads CASSQGPVDNEQFF. The CDR3, as DNA: TGTGCCAGCAGCCAAGGCCCGGTCGACAATGAGCAGTTCTTC.

The chain recombines TRBV11-2 with TRBJ2-7; 10 positions match TRBD1. The V gene's germline CDR1 is SGHAT and CDR2 FQNNGV. Germline trimming cut 8 bases from V and 2 bases from J; bases unmatched to any gene: 6. CDR3 size: 14 residues. DNA for the CDR3: TGTGCCAGCTCCGGGACAGGGGACACCTACGAGCAGTACTTC. It codes for CASSGTGDTYEQYF.

The chain carries TRBV7-2 and TRBJ1-5; 7 nucleotides align to TRBD1. The germline V gene has CDR1 SGHTA and CDR2 FQGNSA. The V and J ends lost 4 bases and 7 bases, in that order; junction bases with no gene match: 7. The CDR3 has 14 residues. Written as DNA, the CDR3 is TGTGCCAGCAGCTCGGGACAGCCCCGGCAGCCCCAGCATTTT. This codes for CASSSGQPRQPQHF. The variable domain in full, completed from reference TRBV7-2 and TRBJ1-5, reads GAGVSQSPSNKVTEKGKDVELRCDPISGHTALYWYRQSLGQGLEFLIYFQGNSAPDKSGLPSDRFSAERTGGSVSTLTIQRTQQEDSAVYLCASSSGQPRQPQHFGDGTRLSIL.

This chain connects TRBV4-2 to TRBJ2-7, with 10 bases that match TRBD2. The V and J ends lost 1 base and 1 base, in that order; junction bases with no gene match: 7. Germline assignment: CDR1 LGHNA and CDR2 YNFKEQ. This CDR3 is 17 amino acids long. The CDR3 is CASSQVAGGLTSYEQYF. The CDR3 DNA sequence: TGTGCCAGCAGCCAAGTAGCGGGAGGCTTAACATCCTACGAGCAGTACTTC.

The chain joins TRBV27 to TRBJ2-7, with 10 bases identical to TRBD2. This CDR3 region has 16 residues. The trim removed 6 bases at V and 0 bases at J, leaving 8 bases unmatched. Germline-derived CDR1 and CDR2 are MNHEY and SMNVEV (reference sequence). CDR3 amino acids: CASRSILAGNSYEQYF. The CDR3 nucleotides read TGTGCCAGCAGATCAATACTAGCGGGGAACTCCTACGAGCAGTACTTC.

The chain couples TRBV4-2 to TRBJ1-1, with 9 positions matching TRBD1. Germline V gene data show CDR1 as LGHNA and CDR2 as YNFKEQ. This CDR3 contains 18 residues. V lost 4 bases and J lost 5; bases outside the gene matches: 17. This CDR3 reads CASSRDSGQGTGKTEAFF. The CDR3 DNA sequence: TGTGCCAGCAGCCGAGATTCCGGACAGGGGACGGGCAAGACTGAAGCTTTCTTT.

The V and J genes are TRBV5-1 and TRBJ2-1; D gene unclear. This CDR3 spans 14 amino acids. The V end was cut by 2 bases, the J end by 2 bases, with 8 bases between. Looked up from germline, CDR1 is SGHRS and CDR2 is YFSETQ. The CDR3 coding sequence is TGCGCCAGCAGCTTTCGCGGAACCTACAATGAGCAGTTCTTC. Translation gives CASSFRGTYNEQFF.

V and J are TRBV21-1 and TRBJ1-1. TRBV21-1 counts as a pseudogene. CDR3 size: 13 residues. CDR3 coding DNA: TGTGCCAGCAGCAAGGGGAGGCACACTGAAGCTTTCTTT. It encodes CASSKGRHTEAFF.

The chain links TRBV28 to TRBJ2-7; possibly TRBD2 for D (6 bases). The CDR3 runs 14 residues. Trimming took off 6 bases at V and 0 bases at J, with 12 bases between the two ends. Per the germline V gene, CDR1 is MDHEN and CDR2 is SYDVKM. DNA of the CDR3: TGTGCCAGCAGCCACCGGGGGTACTCCTACGAGCAGTACTTC. Translated: CASSHRGYSYEQYF.

The J gene is TRBJ2-7, the V gene TRBV4-2, with a weak D call TRBD2 (6 bases). The V end was cut by 0 bases, the J end by 2 bases, with 11 bases between. The CDR3 loop spans 15 amino acids. Germline V CDR1 and CDR2: LGHNA, YNFKEQ. CDR3 sequence (DNA): TGTGCCAGCAGCCAAGATATACGGGGGACCTACGAGCAGTACTTC. Translating gives CASSQDIRGTYEQYF.

The gene calls are TRBV5-1 and TRBJ2-3, with 7 bases that match TRBD1. The ends lost 3 bases at V and 2 bases at J; junction bases unmatched: 9. This CDR3 is built from 16 residues. Germline CDR1 SGHRS, CDR2 YFSETQ. The CDR3 DNA follows: TGCGCCAGCAGCTACCAGGGGGAGCACCTCACAGATACGCAGTATTTT. Translating gives CASSYQGEHLTDTQYF.

The chain has TRBV15 and TRBJ1-4; TRBD1 is a possible D gene (5 bases). The ends were cut back, 5 bases at V and 0 bases at J, with 13 bases in the middle. Germline V gives CDR1 LNHNV, CDR2 YYDKDF (reference sequence). The CDR3 runs 16 residues. DNA of the CDR3: TGTGCCACCAGCTTGAGGGGAGGGACAACTAATGAAAAACTGTTTTTT. Its protein product is CATSLRGGTTNEKLFF. The variable domain in full, with the rest retrieved from reference TRBV15 and TRBJ1-4, is DAMVIQNPRYQVTQFGKPVTLSCSQTLNHNVMYWYQQKSSQAPKLLFHYYDKDFNNEADTPDNFQSRRPNTSFCFLDIRSPGLGDTAMYLCATSLRGGTTNEKLFFGSGTQLSVL.